The 15 T cell receptor beta chains presented below share a single source sample, sequenced in a study of OX40 agonist ivuxolimab in advanced cancers. Data came from immunoSEQ multiplex PCR; TCRdb stores just in-frame clones and leaves some out. The table has approximately 82,000 clones, approximately 88% seen once. Specimen: CD4+ or CD8+ T cells sorted from blood, collected in a trial of the OX40 agonist ivuxolimab. These TCRs come from an adult with an advanced solid tumor such as melanoma, head and neck, liver or kidney cancer.

The rearrangement joins TRBV5-1 to TRBJ2-5; TRBD2 agrees at 9 bases. Matching the DNA end better, TRBJ2-7 makes the J call doubtful. The CDR3 has 18 residues. CDR1 and CDR2 from the germline V gene are SGHRS and YFSETQ. The CDR3 reads CASSLAPSGTKTYYEQYF. The CDR3, as DNA: TGCGCCAGCAGCTTGGCCCCTAGCGGGACCAAAACCTACTACGAGCAGTACTTC.

V and J are TRBV9 and TRBJ1-1; the D is unclear. V gave up 2 bases and J gave up 3 bases, with 8 bases separating them. Germline loops: CDR1 SGDLS, CDR2 YYNGEE. The CDR3 totals 13 residues. The CDR3 loop is CASSVSEHTEAFF. CDR3 in DNA: TGTGCCAGCAGCGTCTCAGAGCACACTGAAGCTTTCTTT. The full variable domain, completed using reference TRBV9 and TRBJ1-1, is DSGVTQTPKHLITATGQRVTLRCSPRSGDLSVYWYQQSLDQGLQFLIQYYNGEERAKGNILERFSAQQFPDLHSELNLSSLELGDSALYFCASSVSEHTEAFFGQGTRLTVV.

V gene TRBV7-2 combines with J gene TRBJ1-6, with D possibly TRBD1 on 5 matching bases. The CDR3 is made up of 13 amino acids. CDR1 is SGHTA and CDR2 is FQGNSA in the germline V gene. Trimming took off 1 base at V and 13 bases at J, with 11 bases between the two ends. DNA of the CDR3: TGTGCCAGCAGCTTAGATTACCAGGGTCCCCTCCACTTT. This sequence encodes CASSLDYQGPLHF.

This clone was recorded only once. The rearrangement joins TRBV6-4 to TRBJ2-1, with a tentative D call TRBD1 (6 bases). The CDR3 is made up of 14 amino acids. Germline V CDR1 and CDR2: MRHNA, SNTAGT. V lost 6 bases and J 4 bases, leaving 13 bases between the germline ends. CDR3 residues: CASSGDKRYNEQFF. The DNA of the CDR3 is TGTGCCAGCAGCGGGGACAAAAGATACAATGAGCAGTTCTTC.

J is TRBJ2-5 and V is TRBV5-4, with D tentatively TRBD1 (6 bases). V lost 4 bases, J lost 0 bases, and 7 bases lay in between. This CDR3 comprises 13 residues. Germline CDR1 and CDR2: SGHNT and YYREEE (reference sequence). This chain's CDR3 is CASSRDNQETQYF. The CDR3 nucleotides are TGTGCCAGCAGCCGGGACAACCAAGAGACCCAGTACTTC. The variable domain in full, completed from reference TRBV5-4 and TRBJ2-5, reads ETGVTQSPTHLIKTRGQQVTLRCSSQSGHNTVSWYQQALGQGPQFIFQYYREEENGRGNFPPRFSGLQFPNYSSELNVNALELDDSALYLCASSRDNQETQYFGPGTRLLVL.

V and J are TRBV5-4 and TRBJ2-1, with TRBD2 matching over 8 bases. V lost 0 bases, J lost 0 bases, and 2 bases stayed unmatched. Germline V gene data show CDR1 as SGHNT and CDR2 as YYREEE (reference sequence). CDR3 length equals 16 residues. CDR3 sequence reads: CASSLGGRSSYNEQFF. DNA of the CDR3: TGTGCCAGCAGCTTGGGCGGGAGGAGCTCCTACAATGAGCAGTTCTTC.

The chain joins TRBV2 to TRBJ2-5; TRBD1 might be the D (5 bases). The tail of the sequence fits TRBJ2-7 better, so the J call may be wrong. Germline V CDR1 and CDR2: SNHLY, FYNNEI. This CDR3 contains 14 residues. CDR3 sequence: CASSHQGIGYEQYF. For the CDR3, the DNA is TGTGCCAGCAGCCACCAGGGCATCGGCTACGAGCAGTACTTC.

This clone is a singleton in its sample. J is TRBJ2-1 and V is TRBV6-6; 11 nucleotides line up with TRBD2. CDR1 MNHNY and CDR2 SVGAGI come from the germline V gene (reference sequence). V lost 6 bases, J lost 3 bases, and 4 bases stayed unmatched. The CDR3 runs to 15 residues. The CDR3 spells CASSNSGRGYNEQFF. The CDR3 DNA is TGTGCCAGCAGCAATAGCGGGAGGGGCTACAATGAGCAGTTCTTC.

J is TRBJ2-7 and V is TRBV5-4, with D possibly called TRBD1 or TRBD2 (7 bases each). The V end lost 4 bases, the J end lost 5 bases, and 16 bases lay between the germline ends. This CDR3 comprises 14 residues. Germline CDR1 and CDR2: SGHNT and YYREEE (reference sequence). The CDR3 loop reads CASSGRGGFDEQYF. Here the CDR3 DNA reads TGTGCCAGCAGCGGCAGGGGGGGATTCGACGAGCAGTACTTC.

The chain links TRBV5-1 to TRBJ2-7, with D maybe TRBD2 (6 bases). CDR3 length: 13 amino acids. The V gene's germline CDR1 is SGHRS and CDR2 YFSETQ. The germline V and J ends were trimmed by 5 bases and 6 bases, with 15 bases remaining between them. The chain's CDR3 is CASSYPAGSEQYF. The DNA for the CDR3 is TGCGCCAGCAGTTACCCAGCGGGCAGCGAGCAGTACTTC.

This clone was found once. The chain has TRBV5-6 and TRBJ2-7; TRBD1 aligns across 7 bases. The CDR3 totals 13 residues. Unmatched junction bases numbered 5, after V lost 5 bases and J lost 3 bases. The V gene's germline CDR1 is SGHDT and CDR2 YYEEEE. CDR3 DNA: TGTGCCAGCAGTCATGACAGGGTCTACGAGCAGTACTTC. Translation gives CASSHDRVYEQYF.

This chain connects TRBV28 to TRBJ1-5; TRBD1 is a possible D gene (6 bases). V was cut by 5 bases and J by 2 bases, with 22 bases left in between. The CDR3 has 18 amino acids. The germline V gene encodes CDR1 MDHEN and CDR2 SYDVKM. The CDR3 region has the DNA TGTGCCAGCAGTCCTCTATGGACAGTGAGTCTTGGCAATCAGCCCCAGCATTTT. This encodes CASSPLWTVSLGNQPQHF.

This chain connects TRBV10-1 to TRBJ2-1; no clear D. The V gene's germline CDR1 is WNHNN and CDR2 SYGVQD (reference sequence). The CDR3 contains 15 residues. Trimming pared 6 bases from V and 0 bases from J, leaving 12 bases between. Written as DNA, the CDR3 is TGCGCCAGCAGACCCGGGTTTAGCTCCTACAATGAGCAGTTCTTC. This sequence encodes CASRPGFSSYNEQFF.

This chain uses TRBV28 with TRBJ1-1, with D possibly TRBD1 on 6 matching bases. Trimming took 3 bases from V and 4 from J, leaving 15 bases between them. This CDR3 contains 15 residues. Per germline, CDR1 MDHEN and CDR2 SYDVKM. CDR3 in DNA: TGTGCCAGCAGTTTGGGGGGAAACAGGGTCACTGAAGCTTTCTTT. Its translation is CASSLGGNRVTEAFF.

This clone was seen a single time. The genes are TRBV5-1 and TRBJ2-1; 7 positions match TRBD1. CDR1 and CDR2 from the germline V gene are SGHRS and YFSETQ. The CDR3 length is 15 residues. Losses at the gene ends were 5 bases for V and 4 bases for J; bases not matched to a gene: 9. The CDR3 region has the DNA TGCGCCAGCAGGATGACAGGGAATTATTACAATGAGCAGTTCTTC. Its protein is CASRMTGNYYNEQFF.